This TCR beta chain was sequenced in a study of shared clonotypes between healthy human individuals. The assay was immunoSEQ multiplex PCR, and TCRdb's table has in-frame clones only and misses some. The repertoire holds around 510,000 clones, with just over 75% as singletons. This CDR3 is built from 15 residues. Germline values: CDR1 SGHRS, CDR2 YFSETQ. V gave up 4 bases and J gave up 6 bases, with 20 bases separating them. The donors, healthy adults who were HIV-negative, had experienced no recent acute infections or vaccinations. The sequence came from a woman in her forties in good health. Some clones in this sample may be carry-over from other donors' samples. This chain links TRBV5-1 with TRBJ2-7; D perhaps matches TRBD2 (6 bases). The specimen sequenced was PBMCs. The CDR3 reads CASSLEGFDFSEQYF. CDR3 bases: TGCGCCAGCAGCCTGGAGGGATTTGATTTTAGCGAGCAGTACTTC.